This is a list of T cell receptor beta chains from one sample in a study of response to subunit inactivated influenza vaccine. TCRdb used MiXCR to reprocess the RT-PCR reads, holding one entry per CDR3 protein. In the table there are hundreds of thousands of distinct CDR3 sequences, around 13% of which are singletons. Source: PBMCs from blood, taken approximately 15 days before vaccination. The receptors shown here come from a man aged 50-60 years who received an inactivated influenza vaccine. The CDR3 runs from the conserved cysteine through the conserved F or W. Each record gives: V gene, clone size, J gene, D gene, CDR3 protein, CDR3 DNA. The D gene is left open where the match is weak. The size of a clone is reported for some rows only, either as once, few or many, or as a class for expanded clones.

TRBV25-1	.	TRBJ2-1	.	CASIGSGGYNEQFF	TGTGCCAGCATCGGAAGCGGCGGGTACAATGAGCAGTTCTTC
TRBV4-1	few	TRBJ1-5	.	CASSQDLNFRVSQPQHF	TGCGCCAGCAGCCAAGACCTAAACTTCAGGGTAAGTCAGCCCCAGCATTTT
TRBV3-1	few	TRBJ2-1	.	CASSQRVEQFF	TGTGCCAGCAGCCAAAGGGTTGAGCAGTTCTTC
TRBV7-2	few	TRBJ2-7	TRBD2	CASSSLAGGPGEQYF	TGTGCCAGCAGCTCTCTAGCGGGGGGGCCCGGCGAGCAGTACTTC
TRBV20-1	.	TRBJ2-5	.	CSAIASRETQYF	TGCAGTGCTATAGCGTCCCGGGAGACCCAGTACTTC
TRBV25-1	.	TRBJ2-1	.	CASRETGAAGGYNEQFF	TGTGCCAGCAGGGAAACAGGGGCAGCCGGGGGCTACAATGAGCAGTTCTTC
TRBV12-3/TRBV12-4	few	TRBJ1-1	.	CASSLRTGIGTEAFF	TGTGCCAGCAGTTTACGGACTGGAATTGGCACTGAAGCTTTCTTT
TRBV18	.	TRBJ2-3	.	CATSRDTGLGDTQYF	TGTGCCACCTCCCGGGACACGGGATTAGGAGATACGCAGTATTTT
TRBV24-1	.	TRBJ2-1	TRBD2	CATSDLSGRAWVQFF	TGTGCCACCAGTGACCTTAGCGGGAGGGCCTGGGTGCAGTTCTTC
TRBV29-1	few	TRBJ2-7	.	CSVVSRSSYEQYF	TGCAGCGTTGTATCGCGGAGCTCCTACGAGCAGTACTTC
TRBV6-1	.	TRBJ2-1	TRBD2	CASSPLASGSYNEQFF	TGTGCCAGCAGTCCCCTGGCTAGCGGGTCCTACAATGAGCAGTTCTTC
TRBV7-8	few	TRBJ2-1	TRBD2	CASSPGTSAEQFF	TGTGCCAGCAGCCCAGGGACTAGCGCTGAGCAGTTCTTC
TRBV5-1	many	TRBJ1-5	.	CASSPTGTQPQHF	TGCGCCAGCAGCCCGACTGGAACTCAGCCCCAGCATTTT
TRBV3-1	.	TRBJ1-2	.	CATTQDTGASYGYTF	TGTGCCACCACCCAAGATACAGGTGCCTCATATGGCTACACCTTC
TRBV5-1	few	TRBJ2-1	.	CASSKQISSYNEQFF	TGCGCCAGCAGCAAACAGATTAGCTCCTACAATGAGCAGTTCTTC
TRBV7-8	.	TRBJ2-7	.	CASSFGQSGEQYF	TGTGCCAGCAGCTTCGGACAGTCCGGAGAGCAGTACTTC
TRBV6-2/TRBV6-3	.	TRBJ2-5	.	CASRPLERETQYF	TGTGCCAGCAGACCACTTGAAAGGGAGACCCAGTACTTC
TRBV5-1	.	TRBJ2-1	TRBD2	CASSLVVGAGVNEQFF	TGCGCCAGCAGCTTGGTTGTGGGAGCGGGAGTGAATGAGCAGTTCTTC
TRBV20-1	.	TRBJ2-2	TRBD2	CSARLTRGGTGELFF	TGCAGTGCTAGGCTTACACGGGGGGGCACCGGGGAGCTGTTTTTT
TRBV12-3/TRBV12-4	few	TRBJ2-2	.	CASSPGVAGTGELFF	TGTGCCAGCAGCCCCGGGGTAGCCGGCACCGGGGAGCTGTTTTTT
TRBV5-1	.	TRBJ2-7	TRBD1	CASSLTTGSEQYF	TGCGCCAGCAGCTTGACGACAGGGAGTGAGCAGTACTTC
TRBV6-5	.	TRBJ2-7	.	CASSSKSGLLYEQYF	TGTGCCAGCAGTTCCAAATCCGGTCTCCTTTACGAGCAGTACTTC
TRBV5-4	.	TRBJ2-7	.	CASSPGHYGNYEQYF	TGTGCCAGCAGCCCGGGCCACTACGGCAACTACGAGCAGTACTTC
TRBV20-1	.	TRBJ2-7	.	CSATIQGVAYEQYF	TGCAGTGCGACGATACAGGGAGTTGCCTACGAGCAGTACTTC
TRBV19	few	TRBJ1-5	.	CASSKTDSRSQHF	TGTGCCAGTAGTAAAACGGACAGTAGGTCCCAGCATTTT
TRBV4-3	few	TRBJ2-3	TRBD2	CASSQDTSGGVDTQYF	TGCGCCAGCAGCCAAGATACTAGCGGGGGGGTAGATACGCAGTATTTT
TRBV5-5	.	TRBJ2-7	.	CASSAGVGGYEQYF	TGTGCCAGCAGCGCCGGGGTCGGAGGCTACGAGCAGTACTTC
TRBV11-2	many	TRBJ2-4	.	CASSPPVYGTGTMAKNIQYF	TGTGCCAGCAGCCCACCTGTTTACGGGACTGGGACAATGGCCAAAAACATTCAGTACTTC
TRBV6-2/TRBV6-3	many	TRBJ2-6	TRBD1	CASSPGTGGSGANVLTF	TGTGCCAGCAGTCCCGGGACAGGGGGCTCTGGGGCCAACGTCCTGACTTTC
TRBV28	many	TRBJ1-1	TRBD1	CASQTGGTEAFF	TGTGCCAGCCAGACAGGGGGGACTGAAGCTTTCTTT
TRBV7-9	few	TRBJ2-7	.	CASSTRQGGQYEQYF	TGTGCCAGCAGCACCCGACAAGGGGGGCAGTACGAGCAGTACTTC
TRBV24-1	.	TRBJ2-3	.	CATRGTSPPDTQYF	TGTGCCACCAGGGGGACTTCTCCCCCAGATACGCAGTATTTT
TRBV6-2/TRBV6-3	.	TRBJ1-2	.	CASSYAVGGYTF	TGTGCCAGCAGTTACGCTGTTGGGGGCTACACCTTC
TRBV9	many	TRBJ2-7	TRBD1	CASSAGQGSNEQYF	TGTGCCAGCAGCGCGGGACAGGGTTCGAACGAGCAGTACTTC
TRBV29-1	.	TRBJ2-6	.	CSVWGIGANVLTF	TGCAGCGTTTGGGGGATCGGGGCCAACGTCCTGACTTTC
TRBV20-1	.	TRBJ2-7	TRBD2	CSARAGTSGRYEQYF	TGCAGTGCTAGGGCCGGGACTAGCGGGAGGTACGAGCAGTACTTC
TRBV29-1	.	TRBJ2-5	.	CSVDGTGRQETQYF	TGCAGCGTTGATGGTACCGGCAGGCAAGAGACCCAGTACTTC
TRBV12-3/TRBV12-4	many	TRBJ1-1	.	CASSLGRVEAFF	TGTGCCAGCAGTTTGGGCAGGGTTGAAGCTTTCTTT
TRBV4-2	few	TRBJ2-7	TRBD2	CASSQVGGRAVEQYF	TGTGCCAGCAGCCAAGTTGGAGGGAGGGCGGTCGAGCAGTACTTC
TRBV11-2	.	TRBJ2-7	.	CASSLEGWGVSYEQYF	TGTGCCAGCAGCTTAGAAGGTTGGGGAGTGTCCTACGAGCAGTACTTC
TRBV2	.	TRBJ2-7	TRBD1	CASRRTGTGVGEQYF	TGTGCCAGCAGGAGGACCGGGACAGGGGTCGGCGAGCAGTACTTC
TRBV11-2	.	TRBJ2-1	TRBD2	CASSLTSGGAGSYNEQFF	TGTGCCAGCAGCTTAACTAGCGGGGGGGCCGGCTCCTACAATGAGCAGTTCTTC
TRBV4-3	.	TRBJ2-2	TRBD1	CASSQDFWDRNNGELFF	TGCGCCAGCAGCCAAGATTTTTGGGACAGGAACAACGGGGAGCTGTTTTTT
TRBV19	.	TRBJ2-1	.	CASSRVWLGDEQFF	TGTGCCAGTAGTAGGGTGTGGTTAGGGGATGAGCAGTTCTTC
TRBV10-3	.	TRBJ1-1	.	CAITQGPGAGTEAFF	TGTGCCATCACCCAAGGCCCAGGGGCGGGAACTGAAGCTTTCTTT
TRBV14	few	TRBJ1-4	.	CASSQPNVRGGEKLFF	TGTGCCAGCAGCCAACCCAACGTCAGGGGAGGTGAAAAACTGTTTTTT
TRBV6-5	many	TRBJ2-1	TRBD1	CASSYAGTVNEQFF	TGTGCCAGCAGTTACGCCGGGACAGTCAATGAGCAGTTCTTC
TRBV4-3	.	TRBJ1-2	TRBD1	CASSQLGTGKIYGYTF	TGCGCCAGCAGCCAATTAGGGACAGGAAAAATCTATGGCTACACCTTC
TRBV29-1	few	TRBJ1-1	.	CSVVGGVGGDRTEAFF	TGCAGCGTTGTCGGTGGGGTAGGGGGGGATCGGACTGAAGCTTTCTTT
TRBV28	.	TRBJ1-3	.	CASSSMPGNTIYF	TGTGCCAGCAGCTCAATGCCAGGAAACACCATATATTTT
TRBV4-3	.	TRBJ2-7	.	CASSQDRGGRGGSYEQYF	TGCGCCAGCAGCCAAGATCGTGGGGGCAGGGGGGGCTCCTACGAGCAGTACTTC
TRBV5-1	.	TRBJ2-3	TRBD2	CASSLATGTRSGTDTQYF	TGCGCCAGCAGCTTGGCGACTGGGACTAGATCAGGCACAGATACGCAGTATTTT
TRBV5-5	.	TRBJ2-3	.	CASSLGQYSTDTQYF	TGTGCCAGCAGCTTGGGGCAGTATAGCACAGATACGCAGTATTTT
TRBV6-2/TRBV6-3	.	TRBJ1-1	.	CASSTQQGNTEAFF	TGTGCCAGCAGTACTCAACAGGGTAACACTGAAGCTTTCTTT